A selection of T cell receptor beta chains follows, all from one sample in a study of blood T cell repertoires in COVID-19. TCRdb keeps only in-frame clones here, not all; method: immunoSEQ multiplex PCR. Of some 120,000 clones listed, around 64% are singletons. The specimen was peripheral blood. Source of these receptors: a human donor with acute or convalescent COVID-19. The donor label of this sample is uncertain. CDR3s leave out the opening cysteine and the closing phenylalanine or tryptophan. Fields, in order: CDR3 protein, J gene, V gene, clone size. Where a row states a size, it is once, few, many or the class of an expanded clone; other rows omit it.

CDR3 protein: ASSPLAPNSPLH
J gene: TRBJ1-6
V gene: TRBV14
clone size: NA

CDR3 protein: ASSRMQGGNTEAF
J gene: TRBJ1-1
V gene: TRBV19
clone size: NA

CDR3 protein: AWNRVGGETQY
J gene: TRBJ2-5
V gene: TRBV30
clone size: NA

CDR3 protein: ASSLFERGGGKLF
J gene: TRBJ1-4
V gene: TRBV7-6
clone size: few

CDR3 protein: ASSFGQGEKLF
J gene: TRBJ1-4
V gene: TRBV12-3/TRBV12-4
clone size: few

CDR3 protein: ASSQATDRGVYNEQF
J gene: TRBJ2-1
V gene: TRBV4-1
clone size: NA

CDR3 protein: ASSPTLFSTDTQY
J gene: TRBJ2-3
V gene: TRBV27
clone size: NA

CDR3 protein: ASSLRSGWDRALHSPLH
J gene: TRBJ1-6
V gene: TRBV7-8
clone size: NA

CDR3 protein: ASSLQTGNTEAF
J gene: TRBJ1-1
V gene: TRBV3-1/TRBV3-2
clone size: NA

CDR3 protein: ASSVGQGASQPQH
J gene: TRBJ1-5
V gene: TRBV9
clone size: NA

CDR3 protein: ASSSRLGQGERSGQPQH
J gene: TRBJ1-5
V gene: TRBV4-1
clone size: NA

CDR3 protein: ASSLGRDFYEQY
J gene: TRBJ2-7
V gene: TRBV5-1
clone size: NA

CDR3 protein: ASSSRQGGMINEQF
J gene: TRBJ2-1
V gene: TRBV9
clone size: NA

CDR3 protein: ASSTRQGSNQPQH
J gene: TRBJ1-5
V gene: TRBV19
clone size: NA

CDR3 protein: ASSSTGGEQPQH
J gene: TRBJ1-5
V gene: TRBV19
clone size: NA

CDR3 protein: ASSNGQGNTDTQY
J gene: TRBJ2-3
V gene: TRBV28
clone size: NA

CDR3 protein: ASLAGGTNYGYT
J gene: TRBJ1-2
V gene: TRBV28
clone size: NA

CDR3 protein: ASKSPAETQY
J gene: TRBJ2-5
V gene: TRBV28
clone size: NA

CDR3 protein: ASSLASGTGLSGYT
J gene: TRBJ1-2
V gene: TRBV7-9
clone size: NA

CDR3 protein: ASSLAIAGQQF
J gene: TRBJ2-1
V gene: TRBV7-9
clone size: NA

CDR3 protein: ASSQDQGFNSPLH
J gene: TRBJ1-6
V gene: TRBV4-1
clone size: few

CDR3 protein: ASSLQADTDTQY
J gene: TRBJ2-3
V gene: TRBV7-2
clone size: NA

CDR3 protein: ASSQLGQETLSNTEAF
J gene: TRBJ1-1
V gene: TRBV4-1
clone size: NA

CDR3 protein: ATSRVRGPNTGELF
J gene: TRBJ2-2
V gene: TRBV15
clone size: NA

CDR3 protein: ASSSTDRSSYEQY
J gene: TRBJ2-7
V gene: TRBV5-1
clone size: NA

CDR3 protein: ASSPGRGSRSGANVLT
J gene: TRBJ2-6
V gene: TRBV11-3
clone size: few

CDR3 protein: ASSEPGYYGYT
J gene: TRBJ1-2
V gene: TRBV4-1
clone size: NA

CDR3 protein: ASSLGGNTGELF
J gene: TRBJ2-2
V gene: TRBV28
clone size: NA

CDR3 protein: ASRVTGTGELF
J gene: TRBJ2-2
V gene: TRBV6-5
clone size: NA

CDR3 protein: ASSLSVPITNEKLF
J gene: TRBJ1-4
V gene: TRBV28
clone size: NA

CDR3 protein: ASSQGGIRNNEQF
J gene: TRBJ2-1
V gene: TRBV3-1/TRBV3-2
clone size: NA

CDR3 protein: ASLGPRTGGRANYGYT
J gene: TRBJ1-2
V gene: TRBV2
clone size: many

CDR3 protein: ASRTEGDTQY
J gene: TRBJ2-3
V gene: TRBV5-1
clone size: once

CDR3 protein: ASSPLGLQAVTY
J gene: TRBJ2-3
V gene: TRBV18
clone size: NA

CDR3 protein: ASSADRINTGELF
J gene: TRBJ2-2
V gene: TRBV19
clone size: few

CDR3 protein: ASSLPTGVNEQF
J gene: TRBJ2-1
V gene: TRBV3-1/TRBV3-2
clone size: once

CDR3 protein: ASSIVPGAYNEQF
J gene: TRBJ2-1
V gene: TRBV19
clone size: NA

CDR3 protein: ASSFTAGASTDTQY
J gene: TRBJ2-3
V gene: TRBV11-2
clone size: NA

CDR3 protein: AWSRQGPYEQY
J gene: TRBJ2-7
V gene: TRBV30
clone size: NA

CDR3 protein: ASSYRVKSGNTIY
J gene: TRBJ1-3
V gene: TRBV28
clone size: NA

CDR3 protein: ASSLGSGETQY
J gene: TRBJ2-5
V gene: TRBV11-2
clone size: NA

CDR3 protein: ASSLVHT
J gene: TRBJ1-2
V gene: TRBV11-3
clone size: few

CDR3 protein: ASSFSSGGYGEKLF
J gene: TRBJ1-4
V gene: TRBV5-6
clone size: NA

CDR3 protein: ASSEQEDQPQH
J gene: TRBJ1-5
V gene: TRBV2
clone size: NA

CDR3 protein: ASSPDRWNTGELF
J gene: TRBJ2-2
V gene: TRBV18
clone size: NA

CDR3 protein: SVAPGTGRAGGNTIY
J gene: TRBJ1-3
V gene: TRBV29-1
clone size: NA

CDR3 protein: ASSLGTGEVNTQY
J gene: TRBJ2-3
V gene: TRBV5-1
clone size: NA

CDR3 protein: ASQFAGGYRETQY
J gene: TRBJ2-5
V gene: TRBV6-5
clone size: once

CDR3 protein: ASSFADTEAF
J gene: TRBJ1-1
V gene: TRBV5-1
clone size: NA

CDR3 protein: ASSLTLDRVFTEAF
J gene: TRBJ1-1
V gene: TRBV7-8
clone size: NA

CDR3 protein: ASSSRTGSYGYT
J gene: TRBJ1-2
V gene: TRBV5-8
clone size: NA

CDR3 protein: ASSEDAYQPQH
J gene: TRBJ1-5
V gene: TRBV6-1
clone size: few

CDR3 protein: ASSPKEQGDSGANVLT
J gene: TRBJ2-6
V gene: TRBV18
clone size: NA

CDR3 protein: ASSPWGQGYEAF
J gene: TRBJ1-1
V gene: TRBV3-1/TRBV3-2
clone size: once

CDR3 protein: ASSLSPSLYTEAF
J gene: TRBJ1-1
V gene: TRBV27
clone size: NA

CDR3 protein: ASSRTRGWDSTEAF
J gene: TRBJ1-1
V gene: TRBV3-1/TRBV3-2
clone size: NA

CDR3 protein: AWSADVAGPQH
J gene: TRBJ1-5
V gene: TRBV30
clone size: NA